The T cell receptor beta chain under discussion was sequenced for a study of regulatory T cells in long-lasting Graves disease. Notes on the study in general: A reduction in accuracy may have resulted from the small sample size.

This clonotype was detected ten times or more. Its antigen is undetermined. HTBI primers from iRepertoire and Arm-PCR of CDR3 regions yielded the TCR beta libraries. TCRdb reprocessed the multiplex PCR reads with MiXCR, giving one entry per CDR3 protein. The data contain 400,000 to 500,000 distinct CDR3 sequences, roughly a fifth of them singletons. The time point was: persistent/refractory GD, antithyroid drugs over 5 years with positive TRAb. PBMC-derived RNA was used for the TCR library. This sequence originates from a female donor with Graves disease. Sequenced here: peripheral blood mononuclear cells (PBMCs), sampled when the disease was refractory, from a patient treated with antithyroid drugs.

CDR3: CASSPGTPPYEQYF. The CDR3, as DNA: TGTGCCAGCAGCCCGGGGACACCTCCCTACGAGCAGTACTTC. The genes are TRBV2 and TRBJ2-7; TRBD1 might be the D (6 bases). CDR3 length: 14 amino acids. V shed 6 bases and J shed 2 bases, with 14 bases lying between them. CDR1 SNHLY and CDR2 FYNNEI come from the germline V gene.